The 7 T cell receptor beta chains listed next were all sequenced from one sample in a study of OX40 agonist ivuxolimab in advanced cancers. The method was immunoSEQ multiplex PCR; TCRdb's version includes in-frame clones alone and lacks a portion of them. This table has 29,000 or so clones, nearly 95% appearing once. The sequencing here drew on CD4+ or CD8+ T cells sorted from blood, taken in a trial of the OX40 agonist ivuxolimab. These receptor sequences come from an adult with an advanced solid tumor such as melanoma, head and neck, liver or kidney cancer.

This clone was picked up a small number of times. This chain joins TRBV6-1 and TRBJ2-3; 9 nucleotides agree with TRBD2. J gave up 0 bases and V 8 bases, and 3 bases lay outside the gene matches. CDR1 is MNHNS and CDR2 is SASEGT in the germline V gene. CDR3 size: 14 residues. CDR3: CASASGASTDTQYF. The CDR3 DNA sequence: TGTGCCAGCGCTAGCGGGGCTAGCACAGATACGCAGTATTTT.

The chain employs TRBV7-6 and TRBJ1-6; D possibly corresponds to TRBD1 (6 bases). V shed 1 base and J shed 7 bases, with 8 bases lying between them. CDR1 and CDR2 (germline): SGHVS, FNYEAQ. The CDR3 contains 14 residues. Written as DNA, the CDR3 is TGTGCCAGCAGCTTAGATCAGGGGAATTCACCCCTCCACTTT. Protein: CASSLDQGNSPLHF.

This rearrangement joins TRBV11-2 to TRBJ2-5; TRBD1 agrees at 9 bases. The junction had 5 bases not matched to a gene; V was cut back by 5 bases and J by 4 bases. The CDR3 is 14 amino acids. CDR1 is SGHAT, CDR2 FQNNGV, per germline. The CDR3 DNA is TGTGCCAGCAGCCCGGACAGGGGCGCAGAGACCCAGTACTTC. Its protein product is CASSPDRGAETQYF.

This chain links TRBV28 with TRBJ1-3, with TRBD1 matching over 7 bases. This CDR3 contains 15 residues. Germline assignment: CDR1 MDHEN and CDR2 SYDVKM. Trimming took 5 bases from V and 2 from J; bases not matched to a gene: 6. Here the CDR3 DNA reads TGTGCCAGCAGTCCAACCGGGACAGCTGGAAACACCATATATTTT. The encoded protein is CASSPTGTAGNTIYF.

This clone is a singleton in its sample. The chain recombines TRBV7-6 with TRBJ2-5; D not resolved. V lost 3 bases, J lost 0 bases, and 17 bases lay in between. The germline gives CDR1 SGHVS, CDR2 FNYEAQ. The CDR3 totals 17 residues. CDR3 region: CASSFQTDLLNQETQYF. CDR3 sequence (DNA): TGTGCCAGCAGCTTCCAGACCGACCTGCTAAACCAAGAGACCCAGTACTTC.

The gene calls are TRBV6-6 and TRBJ1-1; no clear D. Trimming took off 8 bases at V and 0 bases at J, with 13 bases between the two ends. Germline assignment: CDR1 MNHNY and CDR2 SVGAGI (reference sequence). CDR3 size: 14 residues. CDR3 residues: CASFPGIMNTEAFF. The CDR3 DNA reads TGTGCCAGCTTTCCAGGCATCATGAACACTGAAGCTTTCTTT.

The V and J genes are TRBV16 and TRBJ2-7; the D is unclear. The CDR3 length is 13 residues. V lost 2 bases to trimming and J lost 2 bases, with 7 bases between them. The V gene's germline CDR1 is KGHSY and CDR2 FQNENV. The DNA of the CDR3 is TGTGCCAGCAGCCAAACGGCAACCTACGAGCAGTACTTC. It specifies CASSQTATYEQYF.